Sequencing of this T cell receptor beta chain was carried out in a study of blood T cell repertoires in COVID-19. Study-wide context: Recovered status in Cohort 3 required two negative PCRs, clearance, or symptom resolution. T cells, B-cell-depleted T cells, or PBMCs supplied cDNA or gDNA. Italy, Spain and the United States were the sources of the convalescent and acute COVID-19 samples.

CDR3 length: 15 amino acids. The germline V gene has CDR1 MDHEN and CDR2 SYDVKM. V shed 6 bases, J shed 0 bases, and the junction held 5 bases outside the gene matches. In the authors' methods: Amplification with reference gene primers provided the estimates of nucleated cell counts. Profiling relied on immunoSEQ multiplex PCR, and the TCRdb table lists in-frame clones only, not all of them. V and J calls and clone size are those listed in that table; D and trimming were worked out from the DNA. The data show around 300,000 clones, with 88% seen just once and roughly 2% held by the top ten. The chain carries TRBV28 and TRBJ2-7; 10 positions agree with TRBD2. The material sequenced was PBMCs or T cells enriched from blood (not recorded which). This clonotype was sampled from a woman aged 55 to 70 in a cohort exposed to, infected with or recovered from COVID-19 (not recorded which). CDR3 region: CASRPSGRASYEQYF. Here the CDR3 DNA reads TGTGCCAGCAGACCGAGCGGGAGGGCCTCCTACGAGCAGTACTTC.